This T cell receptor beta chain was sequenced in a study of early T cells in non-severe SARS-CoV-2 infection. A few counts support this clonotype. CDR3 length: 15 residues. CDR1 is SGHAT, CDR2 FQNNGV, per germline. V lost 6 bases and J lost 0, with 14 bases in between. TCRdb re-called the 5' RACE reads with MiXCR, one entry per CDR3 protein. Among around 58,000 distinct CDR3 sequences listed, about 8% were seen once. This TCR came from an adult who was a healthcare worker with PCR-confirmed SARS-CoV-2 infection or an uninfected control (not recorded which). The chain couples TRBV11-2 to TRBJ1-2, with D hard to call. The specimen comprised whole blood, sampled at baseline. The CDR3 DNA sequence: TGTGCCAGCAGGGCTCTTGGAAACCCTAACTATGGCTACACCTTC. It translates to CASRALGNPNYGYTF.